The 19 T cell receptor beta chains below all came from one sample that was sequenced in a study of T cell changes during pregnancy in multiple sclerosis. TCRdb's copy holds only in-frame clones and misses some; the assay was immunoSEQ multiplex PCR. The table shows 90,000 to 95,000 clones, with 85% to 95% occurring only once. The source was peripheral blood, collected in the first trimester of pregnancy. The receptors come from a female donor with multiple sclerosis, enrolled in a pregnancy study.

Comment on this clone: One junction end disagrees with the germline gene, perhaps due to a read error. This chain joins TRBV7-7 and TRBJ2-1; 8 bases map to TRBD2. Germline lookup yields CDR1 SSHAT and CDR2 FNYEAQ (reference sequence). The CDR3 has 15 amino acids. The CDR3 DNA follows: TGTGCTAGCAGCTTAAGCGGGGGAGGGTACAATGAGCAGTTCTTC. This codes for CASSLSGGGYNEQFF.

The chain links TRBV27 to TRBJ2-7; 7 positions match TRBD1. Germline-derived CDR1 and CDR2 are MNHEY and SMNVEV (reference sequence). This CDR3 region has 15 residues. V lost 5 bases to trimming and J lost 4 bases; unmatched junction nucleotides: 11. The CDR3 DNA follows: TGTGCCAGCAGTCCGACCGGGACAGAATCTTACGAGCAGTACTTC. Its protein product is CASSPTGTESYEQYF.

This rearrangement joins TRBV5-8 to TRBJ1-6, with D possibly being TRBD1 (5 bases). The CDR3 is 15 residues long. Germline V gives CDR1 SGHTS, CDR2 YDEGEE. The V and J ends lost 0 bases and 6 bases respectively, with 10 bases between them. CDR3: CASSLGVQGNSPLHF. The CDR3 DNA is TGTGCCAGCAGCTTGGGGGTCCAGGGTAATTCACCCCTCCACTTT.

The rearrangement joins TRBV7-3 to TRBJ2-5, with D possibly being TRBD2 (7 bases). V was clipped by 5 bases and J by 2 bases, with 15 bases between them. CDR3 length equals 15 residues. Germline CDR1 reads SGHTA; CDR2 reads FQGTGA. CDR3 amino acids: CASSQGGGPQETQYF. CDR3 in DNA: TGTGCCAGCAGCCAAGGGGGGGGGCCTCAAGAGACCCAGTACTTC. Filled out from reference TRBV7-3 and TRBJ2-5, the complete variable domain reads GAGVSQTPSNKVTEKGKYVELRCDPISGHTALYWYRQSLGQGPEFLIYFQGTGAADDSGLPNDRFFAVRPEGSVSTLKIQRTERGDSAVYLCASSQGGGPQETQYFGPGTRLLVL.

The chain uses TRBV15 and TRBJ2-3; 9 positions match TRBD2. The J segment lost 5 bases and the V segment lost 1 base, leaving 7 bases of the junction unmatched. Germline lookup yields CDR1 LNHNV and CDR2 YYDKDF (reference sequence). CDR3 length: 16 residues. CDR3 sequence: CATSRGGGGAKDTQYF. CDR3 in DNA: TGTGCCACCAGCAGAGGGGGCGGGGGGGCCAAAGATACGCAGTATTTT.

This sequence joins TRBV5-6 and TRBJ2-1, with 12 bases that match TRBD1. J was trimmed by 8 bases and V by 0 bases; bases with no gene match: 6. This CDR3 has 16 residues. Per germline, CDR1 SGHDT and CDR2 YYEEEE. In nucleotides, the CDR3 is TGTGCCAGCAGCTTGGATGGGACAGGGGGCCTAGATGAGCAGTTCTTC. Translated: CASSLDGTGGLDEQFF.

This chain joins TRBV6-1 and TRBJ1-1, with D tentatively TRBD1 (6 bases). The V gene lost 7 bases and the J gene lost 8 bases, with 17 bases spanning the gap. The germline CDR1 and CDR2 sequences are MNHNS and SASEGT. CDR3 length: 13 amino acids. Written as DNA, the CDR3 is TGTGCCAGCACTACCGACAGGCCTGGGGAAGCTTTCTTT. Its translation: CASTTDRPGEAFF.

The J gene is TRBJ2-3, the V gene TRBV7-3; no clear D gene. The CDR3 consists of 11 residues. Germline V lookup: CDR1 SGHTA, CDR2 FQGTGA. V gave up 5 bases and J gave up 5 bases, with 5 bases separating them. The CDR3: CASSAGDTQYF. Here the CDR3 DNA reads TGTGCCAGCAGCGCAGGAGATACGCAGTATTTT.

The V gene is TRBV18, the J gene TRBJ1-2, with 9 nucleotides matching TRBD1. The germline V gene encodes CDR1 KGHSH and CDR2 LQKENI. The CDR3 runs to 17 residues. V dropped 3 bases and J dropped 7; count of bases not matched to a gene: 15. CDR3 amino acids: CASSPPTGGRLSSGYTF. The CDR3, as DNA: TGTGCCAGCTCACCCCCTACAGGGGGCAGGCTTTCGAGTGGCTACACCTTC. Drawing the rest from reference TRBV18 and TRBJ1-2, the complete variable domain is NAGVMQNPRHLVRRRGQEARLRCSPMKGHSHVYWYRQLPEEGLKFMVYLQKENIIDESGMPKERFSAEFPKEGPSILRIQQVVRGDSAAYFCASSPPTGGRLSSGYTFGSGTRLTVV.

The rearrangement uses TRBV5-4 and TRBJ2-5, with D possibly being TRBD2 (6 bases). Germline values: CDR1 SGHNT, CDR2 YYREEE (reference sequence). The germline V and J ends were trimmed by 2 bases and 5 bases, with 10 bases remaining between them. There are 13 residues in the CDR3. The CDR3 loop reads CASSFGGGETQYF. The CDR3 DNA reads as TGTGCCAGCAGCTTTGGGGGAGGCGAGACCCAGTACTTC.

This chain uses TRBV27 with TRBJ1-6; D might be TRBD1 (6 bases). Trimming stripped 6 bases from V and 7 bases from J, with 13 bases between. CDR1 is MNHEY, CDR2 SMNVEV, per germline (reference sequence). This CDR3 spans 14 amino acids. The DNA for the CDR3 is TGTGCCAGCAGGTATGGGGGGGCAAATTCACCCCTCCACTTT. Amino acids: CASRYGGANSPLHF.

The rearrangement uses TRBV6-4 and TRBJ2-1; TRBD2 aligns across 7 bases. CDR1 MRHNA and CDR2 SNTAGT come from the germline V gene. The CDR3 length is 14 residues. V was pared by 3 bases and J by 7 bases, with 6 bases of the junction left unmatched. Here the CDR3 reads CASSDGGGRNEQFF. CDR3 nucleotides: TGTGCCAGCAGTGATGGGGGGGGGAGAAATGAGCAGTTCTTC.

This sequence joins TRBV14 and TRBJ2-5, with 7 bases matching TRBD1. V shed 1 base and J 1 base; nucleotides not matched to a gene: 6. The CDR3 runs 16 residues. Germline V lookup: CDR1 SGHDN, CDR2 FVKESK. The CDR3 coding sequence is TGTGCCAGCAGCCAAGGCGACAGGGCGGCCCAAGAGACCCAGTACTTC. Protein: CASSQGDRAAQETQYF.

In this sample, this clone turned up a few times. The rearrangement joins TRBV6-1 to TRBJ1-1; D possibly corresponds to TRBD1 (6 bases). CDR3 length: 13 amino acids. Deletions cut 5 bases from V and 6 bases from J, with 13 bases between. Germline V CDR1 and CDR2: MNHNS, SASEGT. The CDR3 region has the DNA TGTGCCAGCAGTACAGGGTATGCCGCTGAAGCTTTCTTT. Its translation is CASSTGYAAEAFF.

CDR3 loop: CASSLDRVVYGYTF. The CDR3 nucleotides read TGTGCCAGCTCCCTGGACAGGGTCGTCTATGGCTACACCTTC. The chain combines TRBV7-8 with TRBJ1-2, with 8 bases lining up with TRBD1. V gave up 8 bases and J gave up 4 bases; unmatched junction bases: 9. This CDR3 spans 14 amino acids. CDR1 is SGHVS, CDR2 FQNEAQ, per germline.

A single count supports this clone. The chain employs TRBV7-9 and TRBJ2-3; 12 nucleotides match TRBD2. CDR3 length: 16 amino acids. Germline values: CDR1 SEHNR, CDR2 FQNEAQ (reference sequence). V was clipped by 5 bases and J by 2 bases; unmatched bases: 5. In DNA, the CDR3 is TGTGCCAGCAGCGAACTAGCGGGGGGCCCCACAGATACGCAGTATTTT. Protein: CASSELAGGPTDTQYF.

The gene calls are TRBV9 and TRBJ1-2; a possible D gene is TRBD1 (5 bases). The CDR3 is made up of 14 amino acids. Per germline, CDR1 SGDLS and CDR2 YYNGEE. V dropped 2 bases and J dropped 6 bases, with 14 bases sitting between them. The chain's CDR3 is CASSVLTGLDGYTF. For the CDR3, the DNA is TGTGCCAGCAGCGTTCTGACGGGACTGGATGGCTACACCTTC.

The chain has TRBV9 and TRBJ2-7, with 7 bases matching TRBD1. Germline V gene data show CDR1 as SGDLS and CDR2 as YYNGEE. The trim removed 2 bases at V and 2 bases at J, leaving 7 bases unmatched. The CDR3 runs 15 residues. The CDR3, as DNA: TGTGCCAGCAGCGTCAGACAGGGCAGCCCCTACGAGCAGTACTTC. Translating gives CASSVRQGSPYEQYF.

This clone was detected once. V is TRBV29-1 and J is TRBJ1-4, with D maybe TRBD1 (5 bases). The CDR3 covers 12 residues. Trimming stripped 7 bases from V and 0 bases from J, with 6 bases between. CDR1 and CDR2 from the germline V gene are SQVTM and ANQGSEA. DNA of the CDR3: TGCAGCGCGACAGCAACTAATGAAAAACTGTTTTTT. Translating it yields CSATATNEKLFF.